This is a list of T cell receptor beta chains from one sample in a study of shared clonotypes between healthy human individuals. This table comes from immunoSEQ multiplex PCR, and its TCRdb copy is limited to in-frame clones, with some not included. The table includes approximately 1.5 million clones, 98% to 99% detected once. The sample taken for sequencing was naive CD4+ T cells sorted from blood. These receptor sequences come from a man aged 25-45 years in good health. The CDR3 runs from the conserved cysteine through the conserved F or W. The D gene is left open where the match is weak. Where a row states a size, it is once, few, many or the class of an expanded clone; other rows omit it.

TGCGCCAGCAGCTTAGAAAGCTGGTCCGGGGAGCTGTTTTTT,CASSLESWSGELFF,TRBV5-1,TRBJ2-2,.,.
TGTGCCAGCAGCGTTGGTGGGTACTATGGCTACACCTTC,CASSVGGYYGYTF,TRBV7-9,TRBJ1-2,.,.
TGTGCCACCCTAACCGGGACAGCCTTATTCTATGGCTACACCTTC,CATLTGTALFYGYTF,TRBV10-3,TRBJ1-2,TRBD1,.
TGTGCCAGCAGGGGGTTCTTCTTGGGACAGGGGGCATCCTACGAGCAGTACTTC,CASRGFFLGQGASYEQYF,TRBV27,TRBJ2-7,TRBD1,.
TGTGCCAGCCAGTCTCTAGCAGCCTCCTACAATGAGCAGTTCTTC,CASQSLAASYNEQFF,TRBV2,TRBJ2-1,.,.
TGCGCCAGCAGCCTGACAGGGGGGGATGGTTCCCAGCATTTT,CASSLTGGDGSQHF,TRBV4-1,TRBJ1-5,TRBD1,.
TGTGCCAGCTCACCACCGATTTCAGGCCAATCTGGAAACACCATATATTTT,CASSPPISGQSGNTIYF,TRBV18,TRBJ1-3,.,.
TGTGCCAGTAGTATTGAACCACCGGGGGTCGACGGCACCGGGGAGCTGTTTTTT,CASSIEPPGVDGTGELFF,TRBV19,TRBJ2-2,.,.
TGTGCCAGCAGCTCCTCTAGCGGGAGGGCGAACACCGGGGAGCTGTTTTTT,CASSSSSGRANTGELFF,TRBV5-4,TRBJ2-2,TRBD2,.
TGCGCCAGCAGTTTGGGACAGGGGCACCCCTACGAGCAGTACTTC,CASSLGQGHPYEQYF,TRBV5-1,TRBJ2-7,TRBD1,.
TGTGCCAGCTCACCACAGCGGGACCATTACGAGCAGTACTTC,CASSPQRDHYEQYF,TRBV18,TRBJ2-7,TRBD2,once
TGTGCCAGCCGAAGGTCTCCTAACTCCTACGAGCAGTACTTC,CASRRSPNSYEQYF,TRBV2,TRBJ2-7,.,.
TGTGCCAGCACCCGAACCGGGACAGGGGAGAATGAGCAGTTCTTC,CASTRTGTGENEQFF,TRBV9,TRBJ2-1,TRBD1,.
TGTGCCAGCAGTGACGAGCGGGAGGGGTACAATGAGCAGTTCTTC,CASSDEREGYNEQFF,TRBV2,TRBJ2-1,TRBD2,.
TGTGCCGTTGGTTTGAATGAGCAGTACTTC,CAVGLNEQYF,TRBV19,TRBJ2-7,.,.
TGTGCCAGCAGTTTCCCGGGACAGCTTTCCGACGAGCAGTACTTC,CASSFPGQLSDEQYF,TRBV5-4,TRBJ2-7,TRBD1,.
TGTGCCAGCAGAAATCCGGGACTAGCGGGGGGACTCTACAATGAGCAGTTCTTC,CASRNPGLAGGLYNEQFF,TRBV28,TRBJ2-1,TRBD2,.
TGTGCCAGTAGTATCTGGCAGGGGATCGGGGAGCAGTTCTTC,CASSIWQGIGEQFF,TRBV19,TRBJ2-1,.,once
TGCAGCGCTGCCGATTCTATCTCCTACAATGAGCAGTTCTTC,CSAADSISYNEQFF,TRBV29-1,TRBJ2-1,.,.
TGCGCCAGCTCTTCAGCGGGAGGAATCTACAATGAGCAGTTCTTC,CASSSAGGIYNEQFF,TRBV5-1,TRBJ2-1,TRBD2,.
TGTGCCAGCAGCCAGGGACAGCAACTAGCGGGAGTAGAGACCCAGTACTTC,CASSQGQQLAGVETQYF,TRBV7-6,TRBJ2-5,TRBD2,.
TGTGCCAGTAGTCCGGGGCGGGGACGCGATAGCGAGTATTTT,CASSPGRGRDSEYF,TRBV19,TRBJ2-3,.,.
TGTGCCAGCAGCTTAGAAGGAGGCACAGATACGCAGTATTTT,CASSLEGGTDTQYF,TRBV11-3,TRBJ2-3,.,.
TGTGCCAGTAGTATCGGGGCCTCCTACGAGCAGTACTTC,CASSIGASYEQYF,TRBV19,TRBJ2-7,.,.
TGCGCCAGCAGGAGGTTCCCGCAAGAGACCCAGTACTTC,CASRRFPQETQYF,TRBV10-2,TRBJ2-5,.,.
TGTGCCTGGAGGACGGACCTAAATCAGCCCCAGCATTTT,CAWRTDLNQPQHF,TRBV30,TRBJ1-5,.,.
TGCGCCAGCACCCTATTTGGGGCGATCACAGATACGCAGTATTTT,CASTLFGAITDTQYF,TRBV5-1,TRBJ2-3,.,.
TGCGCCAGCAGCCAAGATTTGGCTAGCGGGGACTACGAGCAGTACTTC,CASSQDLASGDYEQYF,TRBV4-3,TRBJ2-7,TRBD2,.
TGTGCCAGCAGCCAAGTTCTAGCGGCCCCCGAGCAGTACTTC,CASSQVLAAPEQYF,TRBV14,TRBJ2-7,TRBD2,.
TGTGCCAGCAGCAACCTGGGAGCTAACTATGGCTACACCTTC,CASSNLGANYGYTF,TRBV25-1,TRBJ1-2,.,.
TGTGCCTTAGGACAGGGAGGTGGCTACACCTTC,CALGQGGGYTF,TRBV30,TRBJ1-2,TRBD1,.
TGTGCCAGCAGTGAGGGCAGGGGGAACAATGAGCAGTTCTTC,CASSEGRGNNEQFF,TRBV2,TRBJ2-1,TRBD1,.
TGTGCCAGCAGTGCGGGACTAGGGTACACCGGGGAGCTGTTTTTT,CASSAGLGYTGELFF,TRBV2,TRBJ2-2,TRBD2,.
TGTGCCAGCAGCTTAGAACGGGGCACCGGGGAGCTGTTTTTT,CASSLERGTGELFF,TRBV11-3,TRBJ2-2,.,.
TGTGCCAGCAGTGTCTTAGGGACAGGGATCAGCAATGAGCAGTTCTTC,CASSVLGTGISNEQFF,TRBV27,TRBJ2-1,TRBD1,.
TGTGCCAGCAGCCTACTCCTAGGGGGGAACTCCTACGAGCAGTACTTC,CASSLLLGGNSYEQYF,TRBV7-2,TRBJ2-7,.,.
TGTGCCAGCAGTCAGCGGGAGGATTACGAGCAGTACTTC,CASSQREDYEQYF,TRBV27,TRBJ2-7,TRBD2,once
TGTGCCAGCAGCGTTAAAGGGGGTGAGAATGAAAAACTGTTTTTT,CASSVKGGENEKLFF,TRBV7-9,TRBJ1-4,.,.
TGTGCCAGCAGTTTATCGACCACACTTTTCTACGAGCAGTACTTC,CASSLSTTLFYEQYF,TRBV27,TRBJ2-7,.,.
TGTGCCAGCAGCTTAGATCGGTCCAAGTTAGACGAGCAGTACTTC,CASSLDRSKLDEQYF,TRBV7-9,TRBJ2-7,.,.
TGTGCCAGCCTAGCCAATCCCTCCGTGGGACAGGGTAGATACGAGCAGTACTTC,CASLANPSVGQGRYEQYF,TRBV28,TRBJ2-7,TRBD1,.
TGCAGTGCTAGCACGCATCGGGCTTTCTTT,CSASTHRAFF,TRBV20-1,TRBJ1-1,.,.
TGTGCCACCAGCAGAGATGTCTGGATAAACACAGATACGCAGTATTTT,CATSRDVWINTDTQYF,TRBV15,TRBJ2-3,.,.
TGCGCCAGCAGCTTGACGGCAAGCTCCTACGAGCAGTACTTC,CASSLTASSYEQYF,TRBV5-1,TRBJ2-7,.,.
TGTGCCAGCAGCTTTAATCTAGCGGTCTACGAGCAGTACTTC,CASSFNLAVYEQYF,TRBV7-9,TRBJ2-7,TRBD2,.
TGTGCCAGCAGCGTAGCCACGCGGGGGGACACAGATACGCAGTATTTT,CASSVATRGDTDTQYF,TRBV9,TRBJ2-3,TRBD2,once
TGTGCCAGCAGTTTACGGTTGCGGGACTCCTACAATGAGCAGTTCTTC,CASSLRLRDSYNEQFF,TRBV27,TRBJ2-1,.,.
TGCGCCAGCAGCCACACGTTCTTTGGCTACACCTTC,CASSHTFFGYTF,TRBV4-3,TRBJ1-2,.,.
TGTGCCAGCAGCCCTGACAGAGACTCCTACGAGCAGTACTTC,CASSPDRDSYEQYF,TRBV7-3,TRBJ2-7,.,.
TGTGCCAGTAGTCGTATTGGGGATGAGCAGTTCTTC,CASSRIGDEQFF,TRBV19,TRBJ2-1,.,.
TGTGCCACCAGGGGGTCTGGAAACACCATATATTTT,CATRGSGNTIYF,TRBV25-1,TRBJ1-3,TRBD1,.
TGTGCCATCAGTGCGGGGAGCGGGGGCAATGAGCAGTTCTTC,CAISAGSGGNEQFF,TRBV10-3,TRBJ2-1,TRBD2,.
TGTGCCAGCAGCGGACGGGAGACCTACGAGCAGTACTTC,CASSGRETYEQYF,TRBV9,TRBJ2-7,.,.
TGTGCCAGCAGCTTCCGGCAGGGTATGCAGGATACGCAGTATTTT,CASSFRQGMQDTQYF,TRBV5-4,TRBJ2-3,.,.